The present T cell receptor (beta chain) was sequenced within a study of cytomegalovirus exposure and HLA in healthy donors. The study's findings and limits: In a later analysis, around 18,000 TCR beta sequences were associated with HLA alleles at 0.05 false discovery rate. What TCR beta sequences reportedly achieved was accurate prediction of HLA-A and HLA-B alleles in most subjects.

Concerning this clone itself: Its specificity is not known.

CDR3 length: 12 amino acids. Trimming cost V 9 bases and J 4 bases, with 13 bases left between them. CDR1 and CDR2 (germline): MNHNS, SASEGT. The PCR had 60 Vbeta and 13 Jbeta primers. Libraries were prepared by immunoSEQ multiplex PCR; TCRdb keeps only in-frame clonotypes and omits some of them. This sample has about 160,000 clones, with 70% to 90% found just once. Sequencing was done on a sample of PBMCs. The V call is TRBV6-1, the J call TRBJ2-7; D is possibly TRBD1 (7 bases). This sequence originates from a young woman in good health and CMV-seropositive. CDR3 sequence: CASQTGRYEQYF. DNA for the CDR3: TGTGCCAGTCAGACAGGGAGGTACGAGCAGTACTTC.